This is a list of T cell receptor beta chains from one sample in a study of blood T cell repertoires in COVID-19. The data were produced by immunoSEQ multiplex PCR, yet TCRdb's version contains in-frame clones alone and is incomplete. The sample holds some 49,000 clones, roughly 83% seen once. The sequenced sample consisted of peripheral blood. These receptors were collected from a human donor in a cohort sampled during active COVID-19. Each CDR3 is given with its conserved first and last residue. D genes are given only for firm matches. Not every row has a clone size; where given, it reads once, few, many or a size class.

size: -
D: TRBD1
J: TRBJ1-2
V: TRBV5-1
DNA: TGCGCCAGCAGCTGGGAGACAGGGTCTGACTACACCTTC
CDR3: CASSWETGSDYTF

size: -
D: -
J: TRBJ1-3
V: TRBV19
DNA: TGTGCCAGTAGAAAGAGCTCTGGAAACACCATATATTTT
CDR3: CASRKSSGNTIYF

size: -
D: TRBD1
J: TRBJ2-1
V: TRBV24-1
DNA: TGTGCCACCAGTGATCCGGACAGGGAAAGGGACAATGAGCAGTTCTTC
CDR3: CATSDPDRERDNEQFF

size: -
D: -
J: TRBJ2-7
V: TRBV6-2/TRBV6-3
DNA: TGTGCCAGCAGTTACGGTGTCAGCTACGAGCAGTACTTC
CDR3: CASSYGVSYEQYF

size: -
D: -
J: TRBJ1-1
V: TRBV6-1
DNA: TGTGCCAGCAGTGAAGCGCTTCTGGGGGACACCTGGAACACTGAAGCTTTCTTT
CDR3: CASSEALLGDTWNTEAFF

size: few
D: TRBD1
J: TRBJ1-2
V: TRBV30
DNA: TGTGCCTGGAGCCGGGACAGACCTTATGGCTACACCTTC
CDR3: CAWSRDRPYGYTF

size: -
D: -
J: TRBJ2-2
V: TRBV11-1
DNA: TGTGCCAGCAGCTTACGAGCGGCTGCGAACACCGGGGAGCTGTTTTTT
CDR3: CASSLRAAANTGELFF

size: once
D: TRBD2
J: TRBJ2-7
V: TRBV30
DNA: TGTGCCTCGCAGCGGGGGGGCCTCTACGAGCAGTACTTC
CDR3: CASQRGGLYEQYF

size: -
D: -
J: TRBJ1-2
V: TRBV24-1
DNA: TGTGCCACCAGTGATTTTACTGCTAGTGGCTACACCTTC
CDR3: CATSDFTASGYTF

size: -
D: TRBD2
J: TRBJ2-3
V: TRBV7-9
DNA: TGTGCCAGCAGCTTAGTACGCGGGGGTGCAGATACGCAGTATTTT
CDR3: CASSLVRGGADTQYF

size: -
D: -
J: TRBJ1-6
V: TRBV5-1
DNA: TGCGCCAGCAGGACCAGGCAGGAGGACTCACCCCTCCACTTT
CDR3: CASRTRQEDSPLHF

size: -
D: TRBD1
J: TRBJ1-1
V: TRBV6-5
DNA: TGTGCCAGCAGTTACCGAGGGACAGGGTTTACCGCGGAAGCTTTCTTT
CDR3: CASSYRGTGFTAEAFF

size: -
D: -
J: TRBJ1-1
V: TRBV20-1
DNA: TGCAGTGCTAGTAGACTAAACACTGAAGCTTTCTTT
CDR3: CSASRLNTEAFF

size: -
D: -
J: TRBJ1-5
V: TRBV6-6
DNA: TGTGCCAGCAGTGCTCGCCAGGACAATCAGCCCCAGCATTTT
CDR3: CASSARQDNQPQHF

size: -
D: TRBD1
J: TRBJ1-1
V: TRBV27
DNA: TGTGCCAGCAGCCAGGGACAGGGGGCGGCTGAAGCTTTCTTT
CDR3: CASSQGQGAAEAFF

size: -
D: TRBD2
J: TRBJ2-7
V: TRBV6-5
DNA: TGTGCCAGCAGCGCCCTAGCGGGGGGGCCCTACGAGCAGTACTTC
CDR3: CASSALAGGPYEQYF

size: -
D: -
J: TRBJ1-2
V: TRBV12-3/TRBV12-4
DNA: TGTGCCAGCAGTTTAGGGGGACATTACGGCTACACCTTC
CDR3: CASSLGGHYGYTF

size: -
D: -
J: TRBJ2-7
V: TRBV7-9
DNA: TGTGCCAGCATCGGAGGGGGGGGCGCCCCATACGAGCAGTACTTC
CDR3: CASIGGGGAPYEQYF